The 2 T cell receptor beta chains given below trace back to one sample, sequenced in a study of lymphopenia after photon versus proton radiotherapy. The table came from immunoSEQ multiplex PCR; TCRdb's copy has only in-frame clones and leaves some out. The data show 25,000 to 35,000 clones, around nine tenths seen once. Sequenced here: peripheral blood, sampled from a patient treated with proton-based radiotherapy. These receptors were taken from a woman aged 60-70 years with cholangiocarcinoma. Some clones in this sample may be carry-over from other donors' samples.

The rearrangement uses TRBV5-5 and TRBJ1-5, with 8 positions matching TRBD1. The CDR3 consists of 13 residues. Germline values: CDR1 SGHKS, CDR2 YYEKEE (reference sequence). The junction had 1 base not matched to a gene; V was cut back by 3 bases and J by 5 bases. The CDR3 region has the DNA TGTGCCAGCAGCTCACAGGGGGATCAGCCCCAGCATTTT. This codes for CASSSQGDQPQHF.

The chain links TRBV21-1 to TRBJ2-5; the table names TRBD1, a call not compared with the DNA. TRBV21-1 is listed as a pseudogene. The CDR3 sequence is 13 residues long. Here the CDR3 reads CASSPDRGETQYF. The CDR3 DNA reads as TGTGCCAGCAGCCCGGACAGGGGAGAGACCCAGTACTTC.